A single sample gave rise to the 28 T cell receptor beta chains below, sequenced in a study of T-cell reconstitution after alpha-beta-depleted transplantation in children. Preparation of the TCRbeta library was carried out with unique molecular identifiers. TCRdb re-called the PCR reads with MiXCR, one entry per CDR3 protein. The sample holds approximately 200,000 distinct CDR3 sequences, more than 12% seen once. Sample: PBMCs from the stem cell graft donor, taken from the stem cell graft. The receptors stem from a human donor who donated a stem cell graft to a child with acute lymphoblastic leukemia.

This clonotype was detected only a few times. The genes are TRBV28 and TRBJ2-1; either TRBD1 or TRBD2 may supply D (5 bases each). Germline loops: CDR1 MDHEN, CDR2 SYDVKM. The CDR3 has 13 residues. Trimming stripped 7 bases from V and 2 bases from J, with 9 bases between. The CDR3 coding sequence is TGTGCCAGCAATGGGGGAACCTACAATGAGCAGTTCTTC. Translating gives CASNGGTYNEQFF.

This clonotype was seen once. The chain uses TRBV27 and TRBJ1-1; D might be TRBD1 (6 bases). V lost 6 bases and J 1 base, leaving 18 bases between the germline ends. The length of the CDR3 is 16 residues. Per the germline V gene, CDR1 is MNHEY and CDR2 is SMNVEV (reference sequence). The CDR3 DNA follows: TGTGCCAGCAGGAGAGCAATGACAGGCACGAACACTGAAGCTTTCTTT. This encodes CASRRAMTGTNTEAFF.

This clonotype was seen many times. V is TRBV5-1 and J is TRBJ2-1; D uncertain. CDR3 length: 12 amino acids. Trimming removed 0 bases at V and 8 bases at J, with 6 bases between. Germline-derived CDR1 and CDR2 are SGHRS and YFSETQ. In DNA, the CDR3 is TGCGCCAGCAGCTTGGTAGGCTATGAGCAGTTCTTC. Translation: CASSLVGYEQFF. Complete variable domain (other parts from reference TRBV5-1 and TRBJ2-1): KAGVTQTPRYLIKTRGQQVTLSCSPISGHRSVSWYQQTPGQGLQFLFEYFSETQRNKGNFPGRFSGRQFSNSRSEMNVSTLELGDSALYLCASSLVGYEQFFGPGTRLTVL.

This clonotype was detected many times. The chain employs TRBV28 and TRBJ2-3; D may correspond to TRBD1 or TRBD2 (5 bases each). CDR1 and CDR2 from the germline V gene are MDHEN and SYDVKM. The CDR3 is 14 residues long. Deletions cut 5 bases from V and 1 base from J, with 10 bases between. CDR3 sequence: CASSPPGRTDTQYF. CDR3 DNA: TGTGCCAGCAGTCCCCCGGGGCGCACAGATACGCAGTATTTT.

The J gene is TRBJ2-5, the V gene TRBV7-9; D remains ambiguous. Germline CDR1 SEHNR, CDR2 FQNEAQ (reference sequence). This CDR3 is built from 16 residues. With 2 bases removed from V and 1 base from J, the gap between germline ends came to 14 bases. CDR3: CASSLTSWESQETQYF. The DNA for the CDR3 is TGTGCCAGCAGCTTAACCTCGTGGGAATCCCAAGAGACCCAGTACTTC.

This chain links TRBV5-5 with TRBJ2-7; 8 bases match TRBD2. Germline V gives CDR1 SGHKS, CDR2 YYEKEE (reference sequence). CDR3 length: 15 residues. The V and J ends lost 0 bases and 1 base, in that order; junction bases with no gene match: 3. The CDR3 region has the DNA TGTGCCAGCAGCTTGGCTAGCGGGCTTTCCTACGAGCAGTACTTC. Translating it yields CASSLASGLSYEQYF.

This clonotype was found many times. The gene calls are TRBV29-1 and TRBJ2-1; possible D gene TRBD2, 6 bases. V dropped 5 bases and J dropped 4 bases, with 9 bases sitting between them. Per the germline V gene, CDR1 is SQVTM and CDR2 is ANQGSEA. The CDR3 contains 12 residues. CDR3 bases: TGCAGCGTTAGCGGGTCATACAATGAGCAGTTCTTC. Translated, it gives CSVSGSYNEQFF.

Many counts were recorded for this clonotype. The chain carries TRBV12-3 or TRBV12-4 and TRBJ1-6; D is undetermined. CDR3 length: 15 residues. V shed 3 bases and J shed 9 bases, with 15 bases lying between them. The CDR3 region has the DNA TGTGCCAGCAGTTTGCCCGGACCTGGACCTTCACCCCTCCACTTT. Its protein product is CASSLPGPGPSPLHF.

This clonotype occurred many times. The CDR3 is CATSDFEGGDEQYF. CDR3 nucleotide sequence: TGTGCCACCAGTGATTTTGAGGGAGGGGACGAGCAGTACTTC. This chain uses TRBV24-1 with TRBJ2-7; 7 bases fit TRBD2. Germline lookup yields CDR1 KGHDR and CDR2 SFDVKD. The ends lost 1 base at V and 5 bases at J; junction bases unmatched: 4. This CDR3 region has 14 residues.

This clonotype was observed many times. This rearrangement joins TRBV4-1 to TRBJ2-3; no firm D call. This CDR3 contains 13 residues. Trimming took off 0 bases at V and 6 bases at J, with 7 bases between the two ends. Per germline, CDR1 MGHRA and CDR2 YSYEKL. The CDR3 spells CASSQDPTDTQYF. DNA of the CDR3: TGCGCCAGCAGCCAAGATCCTACGGATACGCAGTATTTT.

Points on this clonotype: A much bigger clone sits one base away, suggesting this may be a read error. This rearrangement joins TRBV5-1 to TRBJ1-1, with a weak D call TRBD1 (6 bases). The CDR3 is 15 amino acids. Germline-derived CDR1 and CDR2 are SGHRS and YFSETQ. The CDR3 bases are TGCGCCAGCAGCACTGCACAGGGTATGAGCACTGCAGCTTTCTTT. Protein product: CASSTAQGMSTAAFF. The entire variable domain, with the rest obtained from reference TRBV5-1 and TRBJ1-1, is as follows: KAGVTQTPRYLIKTRGQQVTLSCSPISGHRSVSWYQQTPGQGLQFLFEYFSETQRNKGNFPGRFSGRQFSNSRSEMNVSTLELGDSALYLCASSTAQGMSTAAFFGQGTRLTVV.

With regard to this clonotype: It may be a read error: a sequence one base away is much more abundant. The chain joins TRBV4-1 to TRBJ2-7; 9 bases line up with TRBD1. Per the germline V gene, CDR1 is MGHRA and CDR2 is YSYEKL. Trimming took 4 bases from V and 6 from J; bases not matched to a gene: 19. This CDR3 is 18 amino acids long. The CDR3 spells CASSPQAGQGFFGSEQYF. CDR3 bases: TGCGCCAGCAGCCCCCAGGCGGGACAGGGTTTCTTTGGGTCCGAGCAGTACTTC.

About this clonotype itself: With a much larger clone just one base away, this may be a read error. The chain recombines TRBV5-1 with TRBJ1-1; possible D gene TRBD1, 5 bases. The CDR3 extends over 15 amino acids. Germline assignment: CDR1 SGHRS and CDR2 YFSETQ. CDR3 DNA sequence: TGCGCCAGCAGCCATCGACAAGGGGTGGACACTCAAGCTTTCTTT. Amino acids: CASSHRQGVDTQAFF. Supplemented by reference TRBV5-1 and TRBJ1-1, the full variable domain reads KAGVTQTPRYLIKTRGQQVTLSCSPISGHRSVSWYQQTPGQGLQFLFEYFSETQRNKGNFPGRFSGRQFSNSRSEMNVSTLELGDSALYLCASSHRQGVDTQAFFGQGTRLTVV.

There are a few counts of this clonotype. V gene TRBV7-8 combines with J gene TRBJ2-1; TRBD2 matches 12 bases. V lost 5 bases, J lost 10 bases, and 12 bases stayed unmatched. CDR1 SGHVS and CDR2 FQNEAQ come from the germline V gene. There are 16 residues in the CDR3. The CDR3, as DNA: TGTGCCAGCAGCCTTGGTCGGACTAGCGGGATAAGGGAGCAGTTCTTC. This gives the protein CASSLGRTSGIREQFF.

This clonotype occurred many times. The chain couples TRBV5-6 to TRBJ2-1; the D is unclear. Trimming cost V 5 bases and J 7 bases, with 16 bases left between them. CDR1 is SGHDT and CDR2 is YYEEEE in the germline V gene. This CDR3 has 14 residues. The CDR3 DNA reads TGTGCCAGCAGGATACAGCTACCTGGGAATGAGCAGTTCTTC. Its translation: CASRIQLPGNEQFF. The full variable domain, its missing parts supplied by reference TRBV5-6 and TRBJ2-1, is DAGVTQSPTHLIKTRGQQVTLRCSPKSGHDTVSWYQQALGQGPQFIFQYYEEEERQRGNFPDRFSGHQFPNYSSELNVNALLLGDSALYLCASRIQLPGNEQFFGPGTRLTVL.

In this sample, this clonotype turned up a few times. The chain carries TRBV7-2 and TRBJ2-1; 9 bases fit TRBD1. V lost 5 bases and J lost 5; bases outside the gene matches: 13. Germline loops: CDR1 SGHTA, CDR2 FQGNSA. The CDR3 runs 17 residues. The CDR3 is CASSPPPRDRDHNEQFF. The DNA of the CDR3 is TGTGCCAGCAGCCCCCCGCCCCGGGACAGGGACCACAATGAGCAGTTCTTC.

This chain joins TRBV12-3 or TRBV12-4 and TRBJ1-3; D unresolved. CDR3 length equals 14 residues. The V gene lost 3 bases and the J gene lost 0 bases, with 6 bases spanning the gap. The CDR3 bases are TGTGCCAGCAGTTTGGCCTACTCTGGAAACACCATATATTTT. Protein sequence: CASSLAYSGNTIYF.

This rearrangement joins TRBV20-1 to TRBJ1-1, with a tentative D call TRBD1 (5 bases). The V gene lost 3 bases and the J gene lost 0 bases, with 14 bases spanning the gap. CDR1 and CDR2 (germline): DFQATT, SNEGSKA (reference sequence). The CDR3 loop spans 15 amino acids. The CDR3 here is CSARETVRMNTEAFF. The CDR3 DNA follows: TGCAGTGCTAGGGAGACAGTCCGCATGAACACTGAAGCTTTCTTT.

In its sample, this clonotype was seen many times. J is TRBJ1-1 and V is TRBV5-6; TRBD1 aligns across 8 bases. Germline CDR1 reads SGHDT; CDR2 reads YYEEEE. This CDR3 has 15 residues. Trimming at V came to 1 base and at J to 4 bases, leaving 6 bases not matched to a gene. The CDR3 reads CASSLSRGQGTEAFF. CDR3 nucleotide sequence: TGTGCCAGCAGCTTGTCCAGGGGGCAAGGCACTGAAGCTTTCTTT.

This clonotype occurred many times. This chain connects TRBV5-1 to TRBJ1-5; D perhaps matches TRBD1 (5 bases). The ends were cut back, 0 bases at V and 3 bases at J, with 7 bases in the middle. This CDR3 is 14 amino acids long. Germline V lookup: CDR1 SGHRS, CDR2 YFSETQ. CDR3 residues: CASSLGGYNQPQHF. CDR3 coding DNA: TGCGCCAGCAGCTTGGGGGGGTACAATCAGCCCCAGCATTTT.

This clonotype was counted at least ten times. This rearrangement joins TRBV4-1 to TRBJ2-7; tentatively, D is TRBD2 (6 bases). Trimming removed 4 bases at V and 4 bases at J, with 20 bases between. From germline, CDR1 is MGHRA and CDR2 YSYEKL. The CDR3 extends over 16 amino acids. The CDR3 spells CASSRYHGGEGYEQYF. For the CDR3, the DNA is TGCGCCAGCAGCCGATACCACGGGGGAGAGGGATACGAGCAGTACTTC.

For this clonotype: Just one base apart from a much larger clone, this may be a read error. The V gene is TRBV27, the J gene TRBJ2-5; TRBD2 is a possible D gene (6 bases). The CDR3 covers 16 residues. The germline gives CDR1 MNHEY, CDR2 SMNVEV (reference sequence). The CDR3 sequence: CASSSAIGVSGETQHF. CDR3 in DNA: TGTGCCAGCAGTAGCGCTATAGGAGTGTCGGGAGAGACCCAGCACTTC.

This clonotype appeared many times. The chain links TRBV25-1 to TRBJ1-1, with 8 bases identical to TRBD1. The CDR3 is made up of 16 amino acids. The junction had 8 bases not matched to a gene; V was cut back by 0 bases and J by 5 bases. Looked up from germline, CDR1 is MGHDK and CDR2 is SYGVNS. The CDR3 DNA reads as TGTGCCAGCAGTGAATATATTGGTACAGGGGGGACTGAAGCTTTCTTT. It translates to CASSEYIGTGGTEAFF.

At least ten counts were recorded for this clonotype. The V and J genes are TRBV6-1 and TRBJ2-7, with D unclear. The CDR3 is 13 residues long. In germline, CDR1 is MNHNS, CDR2 SASEGT. Trimming pared 2 bases from V and 0 bases from J, leaving 5 bases between. The CDR3 loop is CASSERDSYEQYF. The CDR3 nucleotides are TGTGCCAGCAGTGAAAGGGACTCCTACGAGCAGTACTTC.

The CDR3 reads CASSLSPFEGEFF. CDR3 coding DNA: TGTGCCAGCAGCCTAAGTCCCTTCGAGGGGGAGTTCTTC. The chain employs TRBV5-6 and TRBJ2-1; D is possibly TRBD1 (6 bases). The CDR3 extends over 13 amino acids. The V end lost 4 bases, the J end lost 14 bases, and 19 bases lay between the germline ends. Germline CDR1 is SGHDT and CDR2 is YYEEEE.

This clonotype turned up a few times. The V gene is TRBV28, the J gene TRBJ2-7; D remains ambiguous. The CDR3 covers 11 residues. The germline V gene encodes CDR1 MDHEN and CDR2 SYDVKM. V lost 10 bases and J 2 bases, leaving 9 bases between the germline ends. CDR3 amino acids: CATNSPYEQYF. The CDR3 DNA reads as TGTGCCACTAATTCCCCCTACGAGCAGTACTTC.

On this clonotype itself: A clone one base away is much larger, so this may be a read error. The chain recombines TRBV29-1 with TRBJ1-2; D possibly corresponds to TRBD1 (6 bases). Germline V gene sequence: CDR1 SQVTM, CDR2 ANQGSEA. This CDR3 is 15 amino acids long. The V end was cut by 0 bases, the J end by 3 bases, with 14 bases between. This chain's CDR3 is CSVEDDGGRYYGYTF. The CDR3 bases are TGCAGCGTTGAAGATGACGGGGGGCGTTACTATGGCTACACCTTC.

This clonotype has a count of ten or more. V and J are TRBV12-3 or TRBV12-4 and TRBJ1-4; D gene uncertain. Trimming took 2 bases from V and 6 from J, leaving 7 bases between them. The length of the CDR3 is 13 residues. This CDR3 is CASSLIADEKLFF. The CDR3 coding sequence is TGTGCCAGCAGTTTAATTGCGGATGAAAAACTGTTTTTT.